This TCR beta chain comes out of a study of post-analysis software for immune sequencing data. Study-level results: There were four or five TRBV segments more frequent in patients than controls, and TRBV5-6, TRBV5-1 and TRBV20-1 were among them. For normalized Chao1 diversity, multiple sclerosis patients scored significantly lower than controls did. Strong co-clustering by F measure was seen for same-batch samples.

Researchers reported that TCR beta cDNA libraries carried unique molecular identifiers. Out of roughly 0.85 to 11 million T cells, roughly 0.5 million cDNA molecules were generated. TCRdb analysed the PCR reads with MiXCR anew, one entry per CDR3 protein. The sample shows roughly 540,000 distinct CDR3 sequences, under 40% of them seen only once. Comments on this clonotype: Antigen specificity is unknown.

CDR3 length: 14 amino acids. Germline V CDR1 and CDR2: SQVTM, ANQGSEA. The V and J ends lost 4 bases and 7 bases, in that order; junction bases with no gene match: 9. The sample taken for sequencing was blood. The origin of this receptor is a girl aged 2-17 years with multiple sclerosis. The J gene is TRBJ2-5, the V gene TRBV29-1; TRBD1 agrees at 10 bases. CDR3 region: CSVADRDRGGTQYF. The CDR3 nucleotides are TGCAGCGTTGCGGACCGGGACAGGGGAGGGACCCAGTACTTC.